These 23 T cell receptor beta chains were all obtained from the same sample, sequenced in a study of Graves' ophthalmopathy and Graves' hyperthyroidism. Transcripts of RNA were the source for amplifying TCR beta CDR3 regions. RT-PCR with HTBI primers came first, then second-round multiplex PCR. TCRdb reprocessed the multiplex PCR reads via MiXCR and lists one record per CDR3 protein. This table has almost 750,000 distinct CDR3 sequences, roughly two fifths appearing once. The sequenced material came from peripheral blood. The receptors derive from an adult man with Graves' ophthalmopathy.

The chain is built from TRBV5-1 and TRBJ2-7, with 7 bases identical to TRBD1. Per the germline V gene, CDR1 is SGHRS and CDR2 is YFSETQ. CDR3 length equals 15 residues. V shed 6 bases, J shed 1 base, and the junction held 10 bases outside the gene matches. CDR3 bases: TGCGCCAGCACCAAGGGGGACAGAGGATCCTACGAGCAGTACTTC. Translation gives CASTKGDRGSYEQYF.

This clonotype was picked up a small number of times. The J gene is TRBJ2-7, the V gene TRBV6-1; 7 bases fit TRBD2. The CDR3 runs to 15 residues. J gave up 0 bases and V 4 bases, and 6 bases lay outside the gene matches. Germline CDR1 MNHNS, CDR2 SASEGT. The CDR3: CASSVAGFSSYEQYF. CDR3 in DNA: TGTGCCAGCAGTGTAGCGGGCTTCAGCTCCTACGAGCAGTACTTC.

The rearrangement joins TRBV7-8 to TRBJ1-3; D unclear. The germline V gene has CDR1 SGHVS and CDR2 FQNEAQ. V lost 2 bases and J lost 1, with 9 bases in between. This CDR3 region has 15 residues. The CDR3 region is CASSLLWRSGNTIYF. Written as DNA, the CDR3 is TGTGCCAGCAGCTTACTATGGAGGTCTGGAAACACCATATATTTT.

V is TRBV29-1 and J is TRBJ2-7, with 7 bases lining up with TRBD1. This CDR3 has 14 amino acids. The junction had 13 bases not matched to a gene; V was cut back by 4 bases and J by 7 bases. Germline V gene sequence: CDR1 SQVTM, CDR2 ANQGSEA. The CDR3 DNA sequence: TGCAGCGTTGCTGTCCAGGGGGTGGCGAGTGAGCAGTACTTC. Translation gives CSVAVQGVASEQYF.

This clonotype was counted a single time. This sequence joins TRBV29-1 and TRBJ1-3, with D unresolved. Germline values: CDR1 SQVTM, CDR2 ANQGSEA. The CDR3 consists of 12 residues. Trimming removed 5 bases at V and 4 bases at J, with 9 bases between. Written as DNA, the CDR3 is TGCAGCGTTAAGACCCCGGGAAACACCATATATTTT. The encoded protein is CSVKTPGNTIYF.

This chain links TRBV20-1 with TRBJ2-7; 8 nucleotides agree with TRBD2. The germline CDR1 and CDR2 sequences are DFQATT and SNEGSKA (reference sequence). The CDR3 has 15 amino acids. Trimming took 5 bases from V and 6 from J; bases not matched to a gene: 15. This CDR3 reads CSALQSGSSRSEQYF. The CDR3 DNA reads TGCAGTGCTCTACAAAGCGGGAGTTCCCGGAGCGAGCAGTACTTC.

Details on this clonotype: This may arise from a read error, as a much more abundant clone is one base away. The CDR3 end shows no conserved phenylalanine or tryptophan, and so a read error is likely. The CDR3 sequence: CATSEGSIETQYS. DNA for the CDR3: TGTGCCACCAGTGAGGGGTCGATTGAGACCCAGTACTCC. V and J are TRBV10-2 and TRBJ2-5; either TRBD1 or TRBD2 may supply D (5 bases each). The CDR3 extends over 13 amino acids. Germline CDR1 is WSHSY and CDR2 is SAAADI.

A remark on this clonotype: A much larger clone lies one base from this, so it may be a read error. This chain links TRBV7-9 with TRBJ2-7, with 13 bases aligning to TRBD2. The germline V gene has CDR1 SEHNR and CDR2 FQNEAQ (reference sequence). This CDR3 is 17 amino acids long. CDR3 nucleotides: TGTGCCGGCAGCCCAGGACTAGCGGGAGCTGCGGACTACGAGCAGTACTTC. Translated: CAGSPGLAGAADYEQYF.

V is TRBV13 and J is TRBJ1-2; TRBD1 aligns across 7 bases. With V trimmed by 6 bases and J by 8 bases, 18 bases remained unmatched. The CDR3 spans 16 residues. The germline V gene encodes CDR1 PRHDT and CDR2 FYEKMQ (reference sequence). Here the CDR3 reads CASSNPGTAPWWGYTF. The CDR3 DNA follows: TGTGCCAGCAGTAACCCGGGGACAGCACCATGGTGGGGCTACACCTTC.

The CDR3 protein is CASSPWGATGNSPLHF. The CDR3 DNA follows: TGTGCCAGCAGTCCTTGGGGGGCGACTGGGAATTCACCCCTCCACTTT. The V and J genes are TRBV12-3 or TRBV12-4 and TRBJ1-6; the D gene is possibly TRBD1 (6 bases). CDR3 length: 16 amino acids. The V gene lost 5 bases and the J gene lost 7 bases, with 18 bases spanning the gap.

The rearrangement joins TRBV10-3 to TRBJ2-2; D possibly corresponds to TRBD2 (6 bases). The CDR3 has 14 residues. The V gene's germline CDR1 is ENHRY and CDR2 SYGVKD. V shed 6 bases and J shed 6 bases, with 14 bases lying between them. The CDR3 spells CAIRLAEKAGELFF. CDR3 DNA sequence: TGTGCCATCAGGTTAGCGGAGAAGGCCGGGGAGCTGTTTTTT.

This clonotype was seen repeatedly, ten times or more. This rearrangement joins TRBV7-9 to TRBJ1-6, with D perhaps TRBD1 (5 bases). CDR1 is SEHNR and CDR2 is FQNEAQ in the germline V gene (reference sequence). V lost 7 bases to trimming and J lost 7 bases, with 11 bases between them. This CDR3 spans 13 amino acids. CDR3 amino acids: CASTPGGNSPLHF. CDR3 nucleotides: TGTGCCAGCACCCCTGGGGGGAATTCACCCCTCCACTTT.

The rearrangement joins TRBV7-8 to TRBJ2-7, with D perhaps TRBD2 (6 bases). V shed 3 bases and J shed 2 bases, with 11 bases lying between them. The germline V gene has CDR1 SGHVS and CDR2 FQNEAQ. This CDR3 has 14 amino acids. Here the CDR3 reads CASSFSGPAYEQYF. The CDR3 DNA reads as TGTGCCAGCAGCTTCAGCGGGCCTGCCTACGAGCAGTACTTC. The full variable domain, completed using reference TRBV7-8 and TRBJ2-7, is GAGVSQSPRYKVAKRGQDVALRCDPISGHVSLFWYQQALGQGPEFLTYFQNEAQLDKSGLPSDRFFAERPEGSVSTLKIQRTQQEDSAVYLCASSFSGPAYEQYFGPGTRLTVT.

There are many counts of this clonotype. The gene calls are TRBV14 and TRBJ1-2; a weak D match, TRBD1 (6 bases). Looked up from germline, CDR1 is SGHDN and CDR2 is FVKESK. This CDR3 has 13 residues. Trimming pared 0 bases from V and 7 bases from J, leaving 9 bases between. The CDR3 bases are TGTGCCAGCAGCCAAGACAGGGGTCCTGGCTACACCTTC. Protein product: CASSQDRGPGYTF.

As concerns this clonotype: A read error may be the cause here, since a much bigger clone is one base away. This rearrangement joins TRBV19 to TRBJ1-6; 7 nucleotides match TRBD1. V shed 6 bases, J shed 10 bases, and the junction held 9 bases outside the gene matches. This CDR3 is built from 14 residues. Germline V gives CDR1 LNHDA, CDR2 SQIVND (reference sequence). This CDR3 is CASRVQGRESPLHF. CDR3 bases: TGTGCCAGTAGGGTACAGGGGCGAGAATCACCCCTCCACTTT.

Details on this clonotype: The junction departs from germline at one end; a sequencing error may be responsible. The rearrangement links TRBV4-1 to TRBJ2-7, with unresolved D. This CDR3 contains 15 residues. From germline, CDR1 is MGHRA and CDR2 YSYEKL. The CDR3 here is CASSPTAGSSYEQYF. CDR3 nucleotides: TGTGCCAGCAGCCCCACAGCCGGATCCTCCTACGAGCAGTACTTC.

This clonotype has at least ten counts. The chain recombines TRBV10-3 with TRBJ2-7; 12 bases are shared with TRBD2. CDR1 and CDR2 from the germline V gene are ENHRY and SYGVKD. The V and J ends lost 6 bases and 5 bases, in that order; junction bases with no gene match: 5. This CDR3 has 14 amino acids. The CDR3 loop is CAIRTSGSGNEQYF. Here the CDR3 DNA reads TGTGCCATCAGGACTAGCGGGAGCGGGAACGAGCAGTACTTC.

This clonotype was detected only a few times. The J gene is TRBJ1-5, the V gene TRBV4-1; no reliable D call. CDR1 MGHRA and CDR2 YSYEKL come from the germline V gene. The CDR3 length is 14 residues. Trimming cost V 0 bases and J 3 bases, with 6 bases left between them. The CDR3 DNA is TGCGCCAGCAGCCAAGATCTCTTCAATCAGCCCCAGCATTTT. Encoded protein: CASSQDLFNQPQHF.

The chain's CDR3 is CAIGTAGGPSVQYF. The CDR3 nucleotides read TGTGCCATCGGGACAGCGGGAGGGCCTTCCGTGCAGTACTTC. The chain combines TRBV10-3 with TRBJ2-7; 10 bases match TRBD2. CDR1 ENHRY and CDR2 SYGVKD come from the germline V gene. Trimming removed 8 bases from V and 9 bases from J; junction bases left unmatched: 13. The CDR3 totals 14 residues.

This clonotype was observed a handful of times. The chain uses TRBV20-1 and TRBJ2-7; either TRBD1 or TRBD2 may fit D (5 bases each). Trimming stripped 5 bases from V and 0 bases from J, with 14 bases between. Germline V CDR1 and CDR2: DFQATT, SNEGSKA (reference sequence). CDR3 length: 14 residues. The CDR3 DNA is TGCAGTGCTGGCCGGGACGGTAGCTCCTACGAGCAGTACTTC. Translated: CSAGRDGSSYEQYF.

The chain recombines TRBV2 with TRBJ2-5; perhaps TRBD2 as D (5 bases). Trimming left V 4 bases short and J 3 bases short, with 18 bases between. Germline CDR1 SNHLY, CDR2 FYNNEI. This CDR3 is built from 16 residues. CDR3 DNA: TGTGCCAGCAGTGCGCGCCGGGCACTAGGGAAAGAGACCCAGTACTTC. It yields the protein CASSARRALGKETQYF.

J is TRBJ2-7 and V is TRBV11-2; 8 positions agree with TRBD2. The CDR3 contains 17 residues. Losses at the gene ends were 5 bases for V and 0 bases for J; bases not matched to a gene: 12. CDR1 and CDR2 (germline): SGHAT, FQNNGV. Written as DNA, the CDR3 is TGTGCCAGCAGCCGGGGGGGGAACAGGCGAGACTCCTACGAGCAGTACTTC. Residues: CASSRGGNRRDSYEQYF.

This clonotype occurred many times. V gene TRBV7-9 combines with J gene TRBJ1-5; D remains unclear. Trimming stripped 1 base from V and 5 bases from J, with 9 bases between. This CDR3 has 14 amino acids. Germline assignment: CDR1 SEHNR and CDR2 FQNEAQ (reference sequence). This CDR3 reads CASSLGGLDQPQHF. The CDR3 DNA sequence: TGTGCCAGCAGCTTAGGAGGTCTGGATCAGCCCCAGCATTTT.